The rows below give T cell receptor beta chains drawn from one sample of a study of blood T cell repertoires in COVID-19. Sequencing was performed with immunoSEQ multiplex PCR; in TCRdb, only in-frame clones are kept and a portion is missing. Of tens of thousands of clones listed, 70% to 75% are singletons. The sequenced material came from peripheral blood. All receptors come from a woman in her 70s with acute or convalescent COVID-19. Each CDR3 is given with its conserved first and last residue. Fields, in order: CDR3 DNA, CDR3 protein, D gene, J gene, clone size, CDR3 length, V gene. The D gene is left open where the match is weak. A row's size may be missing; if present it is once, few, many or a size class.

DNA: TGCGCCAGCAGCTTGGAGGCGAGCGGGGGGGCCGCAGGGGAGCTGTTTTTT
CDR3: CASSLEASGGAAGELFF
D: TRBD2
J: TRBJ2-2
size: NA
length: 17
V: TRBV5-1

DNA: TGTGCCGGGTTCGACAGGGCAGGGGAGCAGTACTTC
CDR3: CAGFDRAGEQYF
D: NA
J: TRBJ2-7
size: NA
length: 12
V: TRBV21-1

DNA: TGTGCCAGCAGTTTGGGACAGGGCACTGAAGCTTTCTTT
CDR3: CASSLGQGTEAFF
D: TRBD1
J: TRBJ1-1
size: NA
length: 13
V: TRBV12-3/TRBV12-4

DNA: TGTGCCAGCAGACTGACTAGCGGGGGGCCATCTAGAAGGGATACGCAGTATTTT
CDR3: CASRLTSGGPSRRDTQYF
D: TRBD2
J: TRBJ2-3
size: NA
length: 18
V: TRBV5-4

DNA: TGTGCCAGCAGCTTGGTAGACAGGGGGCAAGGCTACACCTTC
CDR3: CASSLVDRGQGYTF
D: TRBD1
J: TRBJ1-2
size: NA
length: 14
V: TRBV5-5

DNA: TGTGCCAGCAGGAGTATCCCAGGGGGCGGGTGGGCCCAGTACTTC
CDR3: CASRSIPGGGWAQYF
D: TRBD1
J: TRBJ2-5
size: NA
length: 15
V: TRBV6-5

DNA: TGTGCCAGCAGCTTATCGGCGGGGGGGCCCACAGATACGCAGTATTTT
CDR3: CASSLSAGGPTDTQYF
D: TRBD2
J: TRBJ2-3
size: NA
length: 16
V: TRBV5-4

DNA: TGTGCCAGCAGCGACAGGGACTCCTACACCGGGGAGCTGTTTTTT
CDR3: CASSDRDSYTGELFF
D: NA
J: TRBJ2-2
size: few
length: 15
V: TRBV3-1/TRBV3-2

DNA: TGTGCCAGCAGCCGAGAGGGGGATCGCAATTCACCCCTCCACTTT
CDR3: CASSREGDRNSPLHF
D: NA
J: TRBJ1-6
size: NA
length: 15
V: TRBV11-2

DNA: TGCGCCAGCAGCTTGGACGCGGGGGCCGGGGAGCTGTTTTTT
CDR3: CASSLDAGAGELFF
D: TRBD2
J: TRBJ2-2
size: many
length: 14
V: TRBV5-1

DNA: TGTGCCAGCAGCCTAACTCCCCCTGGACAGGGTCCCTACGAGCAGTACTTC
CDR3: CASSLTPPGQGPYEQYF
D: TRBD1
J: TRBJ2-7
size: once
length: 17
V: TRBV27

DNA: TGCGCCAGCAGCAGTAGGACAGGGGGTGTCACCGGGGAGCTGTTTTTT
CDR3: CASSSRTGGVTGELFF
D: TRBD1
J: TRBJ2-2
size: NA
length: 16
V: TRBV5-1

DNA: TGTGCCAGCAGCTCCCGACTTGGCGGAGCGGATACGCAGTATTTT
CDR3: CASSSRLGGADTQYF
D: NA
J: TRBJ2-3
size: NA
length: 15
V: TRBV7-2

DNA: TGTGCCAGCAGCTTCGACAGGGGAGATCAGCCCCAGCATTTT
CDR3: CASSFDRGDQPQHF
D: TRBD1
J: TRBJ1-5
size: NA
length: 14
V: TRBV6-5

DNA: TGTGCCAGCTGTACGTCCGAGGGGGACTATGGCTACACCTTC
CDR3: CASCTSEGDYGYTF
D: NA
J: TRBJ1-2
size: NA
length: 14
V: TRBV27

DNA: TGCAGTGCTAGTCGTCCGGGGAGCACAGATACGCAGTATTTT
CDR3: CSASRPGSTDTQYF
D: NA
J: TRBJ2-3
size: NA
length: 14
V: TRBV20-1

DNA: TGCGCCAGCAGCTTGGGGCGACAGGACAGGGCTTTCTTT
CDR3: CASSLGRQDRAFF
D: TRBD1
J: TRBJ1-1
size: NA
length: 13
V: TRBV5-1

DNA: TGTGCCAGCCTTCCGACAGGGTTTGGTACCGGGGAGCTGTTTTTT
CDR3: CASLPTGFGTGELFF
D: TRBD1
J: TRBJ2-2
size: once
length: 15
V: TRBV6-5

DNA: TGTGCCAGTAGTAGAGGCGTCTCGGGGACAGGGACTTACAATGAGCAGTTCTTC
CDR3: CASSRGVSGTGTYNEQFF
D: TRBD1
J: TRBJ2-1
size: NA
length: 18
V: TRBV19

DNA: TGTGCTAGTGGTTTCGCGGTAGGTGGTTCGAACACCGGGGAGCTGTTTTTT
CDR3: CASGFAVGGSNTGELFF
D: NA
J: TRBJ2-2
size: NA
length: 17
V: TRBV12-5

DNA: TGTGCCACCAGTGATTTCGGGGGGAATGAGCAGTTCTTC
CDR3: CATSDFGGNEQFF
D: TRBD2
J: TRBJ2-1
size: NA
length: 13
V: TRBV24-1

DNA: TGTGCCAGCAGCCCCCAGACTCAGGCGGGGGATACGCAGTATTTT
CDR3: CASSPQTQAGDTQYF
D: NA
J: TRBJ2-3
size: few
length: 15
V: TRBV7-6

DNA: TGTGCCAGCACCGCAGGGGTGGGTAATCAGCCCCAGCATTTT
CDR3: CASTAGVGNQPQHF
D: NA
J: TRBJ1-5
size: NA
length: 14
V: TRBV3-1/TRBV3-2